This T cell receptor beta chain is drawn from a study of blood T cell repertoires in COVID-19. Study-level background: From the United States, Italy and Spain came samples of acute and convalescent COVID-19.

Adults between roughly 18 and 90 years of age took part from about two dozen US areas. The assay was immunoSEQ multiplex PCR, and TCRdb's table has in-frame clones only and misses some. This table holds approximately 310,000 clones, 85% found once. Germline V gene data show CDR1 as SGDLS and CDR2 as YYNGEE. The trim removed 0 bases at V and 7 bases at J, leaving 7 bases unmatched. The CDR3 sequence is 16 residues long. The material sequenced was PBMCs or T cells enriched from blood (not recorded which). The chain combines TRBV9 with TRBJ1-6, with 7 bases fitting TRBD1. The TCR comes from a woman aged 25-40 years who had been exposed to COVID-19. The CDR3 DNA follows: TGTGCCAGCAGCGTAGACCCGACAGGGAAAAATTCACCCCTCCACTTT. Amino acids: CASSVDPTGKNSPLHF. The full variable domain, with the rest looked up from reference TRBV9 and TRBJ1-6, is DSGVTQTPKHLITATGQRVTLRCSPRSGDLSVYWYQQSLDQGLQFLIQYYNGEERAKGNILERFSAQQFPDLHSELNLSSLELGDSALYFCASSVDPTGKNSPLHFGNGTRLTVT.